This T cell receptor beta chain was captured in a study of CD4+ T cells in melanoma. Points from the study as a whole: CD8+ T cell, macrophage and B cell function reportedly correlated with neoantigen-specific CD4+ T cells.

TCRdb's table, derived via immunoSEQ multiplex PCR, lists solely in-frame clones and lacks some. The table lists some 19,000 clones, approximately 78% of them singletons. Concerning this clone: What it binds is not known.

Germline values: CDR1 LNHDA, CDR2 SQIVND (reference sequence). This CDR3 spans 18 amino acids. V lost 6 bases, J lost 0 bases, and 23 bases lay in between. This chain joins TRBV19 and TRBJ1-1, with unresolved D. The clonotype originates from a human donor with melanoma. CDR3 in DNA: TGTGCCAGTAGCCGACCCGCAGGACGGACTTATATGAACACTGAAGCTTTCTTT. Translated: CASSRPAGRTYMNTEAFF.